What follows are 15 T cell receptor beta chains derived from one specimen sequenced in a study of identical twins. TCRdb redid the calling of the 5' RACE reads with MiXCR, one entry per CDR3 protein. The table includes some 710,000 distinct CDR3 sequences, roughly 6.2% detected once. The sequenced material came from naive T cells sorted from blood. Receptor source: a man younger than 30 in good health.

This chain links TRBV5-1 with TRBJ2-7; D is possibly TRBD1 (6 bases). The CDR3 covers 13 residues. CDR1 is SGHRS, CDR2 YFSETQ, per germline. V lost 2 bases and J 7 bases, leaving 13 bases between the germline ends. CDR3 sequence: CASSFEGGSEQYV. DNA of the CDR3: TGCGCCAGCAGCTTTGAAGGGGGATCGGAGCAGTACGTC.

This clonotype showed up many times. The chain combines TRBV5-1 with TRBJ1-6; TRBD1 matches at 10 bases. CDR1 and CDR2 (germline): SGHRS, YFSETQ. This CDR3 comprises 14 residues. V shed 2 bases, J shed 8 bases, and the junction held 1 base outside the gene matches. The CDR3 here is CASSFGTGDSPLHF. The CDR3 region has the DNA TGCGCCAGCAGCTTCGGGACAGGGGATTCACCCCTCCACTTT.

At least ten counts were recorded for this clonotype. The gene calls are TRBV3-1 and TRBJ1-6; perhaps TRBD1 as D (6 bases). The V end was cut by 0 bases, the J end by 7 bases, with 7 bases between. This CDR3 has 14 residues. Germline assignment: CDR1 LGHDT and CDR2 YNNKEL (reference sequence). CDR3: CASSQERGNSPLHF. DNA of the CDR3: TGTGCCAGCAGCCAAGAGAGGGGGAATTCACCCCTCCACTTT.

The chain recombines TRBV7-9 with TRBJ2-5, with 10 nucleotides matching TRBD1. After removal of 5 bases from V and 5 bases from J, the junction contained 8 bases not matched to a gene. The CDR3 sequence is 15 residues long. Germline values: CDR1 SEHNR, CDR2 FQNEAQ (reference sequence). The CDR3 loop is CASSQGWTGGETQYF. The CDR3 nucleotides are TGTGCCAGCAGCCAAGGTTGGACAGGGGGTGAGACCCAGTACTTC.

This clonotype was seen many times. The chain has TRBV28 and TRBJ2-3; D is undetermined. This CDR3 has 13 residues. V shed 3 bases and J shed 2 bases, with 6 bases lying between them. Germline loops: CDR1 MDHEN, CDR2 SYDVKM. In DNA, the CDR3 is TGTGCCAGCAGTTTCAGTGTCACAGATACGCAGTATTTT. This gives the protein CASSFSVTDTQYF.

This clonotype was recorded at least ten times. The chain couples TRBV28 to TRBJ2-2; D remains unclear. The germline V gene has CDR1 MDHEN and CDR2 SYDVKM. This CDR3 comprises 16 residues. The V end lost 7 bases, the J end lost 8 bases, and 23 bases lay between the germline ends. CDR3 bases: TGTGCCAGCATCCCGCTCGACTCCCTATCGACTGGGGAGCTGTTTTTT. It encodes CASIPLDSLSTGELFF.

This clonotype occurred a few times. The rearrangement uses TRBV11-2 and TRBJ2-7; 7 bases agree with TRBD2. Trimming at V came to 5 bases and at J to 5 bases, leaving 18 bases not matched to a gene. There are 17 residues in the CDR3. CDR1 and CDR2 (germline): SGHAT, FQNNGV. This CDR3 is CASSPRYRTSLFHEQYV. Written as DNA, the CDR3 is TGTGCCAGCAGCCCCCGTTACAGGACTAGTTTGTTCCACGAGCAGTACGTC.

This clonotype was counted a few times. V is TRBV5-1 and J is TRBJ2-1; D is uncertain. Germline-derived CDR1 and CDR2 are SGHRS and YFSETQ. The V end lost 2 bases, the J end lost 0 bases, and 12 bases lay between the germline ends. The CDR3 consists of 16 residues. CDR3 in DNA: TGCGCCAGCAGCTTTGGGGTTCAAAGCTCCTACAATGAGCAGTTCTTC. This encodes CASSFGVQSSYNEQFF.

Ten or more counts support this clonotype. The genes are TRBV20-1 and TRBJ1-4; TRBD1 might be the D (5 bases). V lost 3 bases and J lost 8, with 13 bases in between. The germline V gene encodes CDR1 DFQATT and CDR2 SNEGSKA (reference sequence). This CDR3 region has 13 residues. The CDR3 bases are TGCAGTGCTAGTAGGGGACGACAGGAAAAACTGTTTTTT. Translating gives CSASRGRQEKLFF.

V and J are TRBV10-3 and TRBJ2-7; a possible D gene is TRBD1 (6 bases). The germline V gene encodes CDR1 ENHRY and CDR2 SYGVKD. Between the trimmed V and J ends, which lost 0 bases and 4 bases, there was a span of 13 bases. This CDR3 has 15 residues. Here the CDR3 DNA reads TGTGCCATCAGTGAGTCGGACAGCGTCTTATACGAGCAGTACGTC. Translating gives CAISESDSVLYEQYV.

Ten or more counts support this clonotype. V and J are TRBV29-1 and TRBJ2-1, with D possibly TRBD1 on 5 matching bases. The germline V gene has CDR1 SQVTM and CDR2 ANQGSEA. CDR3 length equals 12 residues. Trimming left V 4 bases short and J 6 bases short, with 10 bases between. CDR3 sequence: CSVVSTVNEQFF. CDR3 DNA sequence: TGCAGCGTTGTTTCGACAGTCAATGAGCAGTTCTTC.

This clonotype was recorded a few times. The chain is built from TRBV7-2 and TRBJ2-6; 8 bases are shared with TRBD2. The CDR3 runs 17 residues. Germline-derived CDR1 and CDR2 are SGHTA and FQGNSA. Trimming removed 5 bases from V and 0 bases from J; junction bases left unmatched: 6. Here the CDR3 reads CASSLTSGLSGANVLTF. The CDR3 bases are TGTGCCAGCAGCCTTACTAGCGGTCTCTCTGGGGCCAACGTCCTGACTTTC.

The chain couples TRBV5-6 to TRBJ2-6, with D uncertain. This CDR3 is built from 14 residues. Germline V gene sequence: CDR1 SGHDT, CDR2 YYEEEE. V was trimmed by 6 bases and J by 0 bases, leaving 7 bases between them. The CDR3 DNA reads TGTGCCAGCACCCTAGGCTCTGGGGCCAACGTCCTGACTTTC. It is translated as CASTLGSGANVLTF.

This rearrangement joins TRBV4-3 to TRBJ2-1; possibly TRBD1 for D (6 bases). Germline V gene lookup returns CDR1 LGHNA and CDR2 YSLEER. The CDR3 has 18 residues. The germline V and J ends were trimmed by 0 bases and 0 bases, with 15 bases remaining between them. In DNA form, the CDR3 reads TGCGCCAGCAGCCAAGATCTTGTCTCGGACAGCTCCTACAATGAGCAGTTCTTC. This translates into CASSQDLVSDSSYNEQFF.

The chain joins TRBV5-6 to TRBJ2-1; 9 positions match TRBD2. Germline CDR1 and CDR2: SGHDT and YYEEEE. The ends lost 4 bases at V and 3 bases at J; junction bases unmatched: 11. There are 17 residues in the CDR3. The CDR3 sequence is CASSRTIAGDLYNEQFF. The CDR3 coding sequence is TGTGCCAGCAGCCGGACAATAGCGGGAGACCTCTACAATGAGCAGTTCTTC.